The 18 T cell receptor beta chains below come from one sample, sequenced in a study of cytomegalovirus exposure and HLA in healthy donors. This PCR relied on a set of 60 Vbeta primers and 13 Jbeta primers. Some clones are missing from TCRdb's copy, which holds only in-frame ones; the method was immunoSEQ multiplex PCR. The data show 150,000 to 200,000 clones, about 10% seen once. The sequenced material came from PBMCs. Every receptor here comes from a woman in her twenties or thirties in good health and CMV-seropositive.

The sample holds a few counts of this clone. The chain is built from TRBV5-1 and TRBJ2-7; tentative D call: TRBD1 (6 bases). There are 13 residues in the CDR3. Germline CDR1 SGHRS, CDR2 YFSETQ. Trimming took 7 bases from V and 0 from J, leaving 11 bases between them. The CDR3 sequence: CASRTDNSYEQYF. Here the CDR3 DNA reads TGCGCCAGCCGGACAGATAACTCCTACGAGCAGTACTTC.

In this sample, this clone turned up a few times. The genes are TRBV11-3 and TRBJ2-7; TRBD2 agrees at 9 bases. J was trimmed by 3 bases and V by 5 bases; bases with no gene match: 11. The germline CDR1 and CDR2 sequences are SGHNT and YENEEA. The CDR3 extends over 16 amino acids. The CDR3: CASSPQGAGGDYEQYF. The CDR3 DNA follows: TGTGCCAGCAGCCCCCAAGGAGCGGGAGGAGACTACGAGCAGTACTTC.

This sequence joins TRBV7-9 and TRBJ1-1; D is undetermined. V was trimmed by 6 bases and J by 0 bases, leaving 14 bases between them. The germline V gene encodes CDR1 SEHNR and CDR2 FQNEAQ (reference sequence). This CDR3 is 15 amino acids long. As DNA, the CDR3 is TGTGCCAGCAGACCAGGAGGAGGCTTGAACACTGAAGCTTTCTTT. This encodes CASRPGGGLNTEAFF.

The sample holds a few counts of this clone. The chain employs TRBV5-8 and TRBJ2-3; 7 nucleotides match TRBD1. The germline CDR1 and CDR2 sequences are SGHTS and YDEGEE. The V segment lost 3 bases and the J segment 2 bases; nucleotides outside the gene matches: 6. The length of the CDR3 is 15 residues. CDR3 protein: CASSWRTGPTDTQYF. For the CDR3, the DNA is TGTGCCAGCAGCTGGCGGACAGGACCCACAGATACGCAGTATTTT.

This sequence joins TRBV30 and TRBJ2-1; 12 bases agree with TRBD2. This CDR3 is built from 11 residues. With V trimmed by 4 bases and J by 12 bases, 1 base remained unmatched. Germline V lookup: CDR1 GTSNPN, CDR2 SVGIG (reference sequence). The CDR3 region is CAWTSGRVQFF. CDR3 nucleotides: TGTGCCTGGACTAGCGGGAGGGTGCAGTTCTTC. The whole variable domain, filled in from reference TRBV30 and TRBJ2-1, reads SQTIHQWPATLVQPVGSPLSLECTVEGTSNPNLYWYRQAAGRGLQLLFYSVGIGQISSEVPQNLSASRPQDRQFILSSKKLLLSDSGFYLCAWTSGRVQFFGPGTRLTVL.

There are a few counts of this clone. The chain combines TRBV6-5 with TRBJ1-1; D remains ambiguous. The CDR3 is 15 amino acids. Germline lookup yields CDR1 MNHEY and CDR2 SVGAGI. Trimming took off 2 bases at V and 1 base at J, with 11 bases between the two ends. The CDR3 DNA reads as TGTGCCAGCAGTTACGCTTCGGGAGGGAACACTGAAGCTTTCTTT. Translation: CASSYASGGNTEAFF.

This clone was picked up a small number of times. V gene TRBV5-1 combines with J gene TRBJ2-5, with no clear D. V lost 1 base to trimming and J lost 5 bases, with 9 bases between them. Germline assignment: CDR1 SGHRS and CDR2 YFSETQ. The CDR3 covers 13 residues. Here the CDR3 DNA reads TGCGCCAGCAGCTTGCGGTTTGTGGAGACCCAGTACTTC. Protein product: CASSLRFVETQYF.

The genes are TRBV5-1 and TRBJ2-3; 11 positions match TRBD1. CDR3 length equals 15 residues. Germline-derived CDR1 and CDR2 are SGHRS and YFSETQ. V dropped 4 bases and J dropped 2; count of bases not matched to a gene: 3. The CDR3 DNA reads TGCGCCAGCAGCCCGGACAGGGGGCCCACAGATACGCAGTATTTT. It specifies CASSPDRGPTDTQYF.

This clone was found a few times. This sequence joins TRBV5-1 and TRBJ2-1, with D perhaps matching TRBD2 (6 bases). V dropped 0 bases and J dropped 3 bases, with 25 bases sitting between them. In germline, CDR1 is SGHRS, CDR2 YFSETQ. The CDR3 is made up of 20 amino acids. CDR3: CASSLASRRLGGRSYNEQFF. The CDR3 DNA follows: TGCGCCAGCAGCTTGGCTAGCAGGAGGCTAGGAGGGAGAAGCTACAATGAGCAGTTCTTC.

This clone was seen a few times. The genes are TRBV27 and TRBJ1-1, with D possibly TRBD1 on 6 matching bases. The CDR3 runs 13 residues. Trimming left V 2 bases short and J 5 bases short, with 9 bases between. The germline V gene encodes CDR1 MNHEY and CDR2 SMNVEV (reference sequence). The CDR3 DNA reads TGTGCCAGCAGTTTAAACAGGGTAACTGAAGCTTTCTTT. It specifies CASSLNRVTEAFF.

This clone was seen a few times. The V call is TRBV10-1, the J call TRBJ1-1, with D possibly TRBD1 on 6 matching bases. Trimming removed 4 bases at V and 0 bases at J, with 12 bases between. CDR1 is WNHNN and CDR2 is SYGVQD in the germline V gene (reference sequence). The CDR3 is made up of 15 amino acids. Here the CDR3 DNA reads TGCGCCAGCAGTGGGCAGGGGTCACTGAACACTGAAGCTTTCTTT. Translation: CASSGQGSLNTEAFF.

This clone appeared a few times. This chain joins TRBV7-8 and TRBJ2-7; a weak D match, TRBD1 (6 bases). This CDR3 spans 17 amino acids. V lost 0 bases to trimming and J lost 4 bases, with 19 bases between them. From germline, CDR1 is SGHVS and CDR2 FQNEAQ. Written as DNA, the CDR3 is TGTGCCAGCAGCTTAGCGCCACTACAGGGAATGGGATACGAGCAGTACTTC. Its translation is CASSLAPLQGMGYEQYF.

As regards this clone: The same CDR3 arises from other DNA sequences in this sample as well. Written as DNA, the CDR3 is TGCGCCAGCAGCTACCCTGGACTAGCGGTCTCGAACACCGGGGAGCTGTTTTTT. Protein product: CASSYPGLAVSNTGELFF. This chain connects TRBV4-1 to TRBJ2-2; 10 bases match TRBD2. V dropped 5 bases and J dropped 0; count of bases not matched to a gene: 9. Germline CDR1 MGHRA, CDR2 YSYEKL. The CDR3 is 18 residues long.

This clone was counted a few times. The genes are TRBV5-1 and TRBJ2-7; D gene unclear. Looked up from germline, CDR1 is SGHRS and CDR2 is YFSETQ. V was shortened by 0 bases and J by 2 bases, with 9 bases between the two germline ends. The CDR3 extends over 14 amino acids. CDR3 sequence reads: CASSLVQAPYEQYF. The CDR3 region has the DNA TGCGCCAGCAGCTTGGTTCAGGCACCCTACGAGCAGTACTTC.

The gene calls are TRBV5-1 and TRBJ2-7, with 14 bases lining up with TRBD2. Germline CDR1 reads SGHRS; CDR2 reads YFSETQ. The CDR3 runs 19 residues. J lost 5 bases, V lost 4 bases, and 17 bases had no gene match. The CDR3 bases are TGCGCCAGCAGCCCCCTTTCCGGGACTAGCGGGAGTGGAAGGAACGAGCAGTACTTC. As protein: CASSPLSGTSGSGRNEQYF.

This clone was counted a few times. The rearrangement uses TRBV14 and TRBJ1-6; D is unresolved. The CDR3 spans 13 residues. The germline gives CDR1 SGHDN, CDR2 FVKESK. The germline V and J ends were trimmed by 1 base and 7 bases, with 5 bases remaining between them. The CDR3 loop is CASSQAGNSPLHF. The CDR3 bases are TGTGCCAGCAGCCAAGCAGGAAATTCACCCCTCCACTTT.

This clone was recorded a few times. The V and J genes are TRBV27 and TRBJ2-7, with D possibly matching TRBD1 (6 bases). The V end was cut by 3 bases, the J end by 0 bases, with 12 bases between. Germline V lookup: CDR1 MNHEY, CDR2 SMNVEV (reference sequence). The CDR3 spans 15 residues. The CDR3 bases are TGTGCCAGCAGTTTGGGGACACCCAGCTCCTACGAGCAGTACTTC. Its protein is CASSLGTPSSYEQYF.

J is TRBJ1-3 and V is TRBV11-2; 7 nucleotides align to TRBD1. Germline CDR1 reads SGHAT; CDR2 reads FQNNGV. Trimming at V came to 4 bases and at J to 2 bases, leaving 8 bases not matched to a gene. This CDR3 has 16 residues. The CDR3 nucleotides are TGTGCCAGCAGCTCCTGGACAGGACTTACTGGAAACACCATATATTTT. It specifies CASSSWTGLTGNTIYF.